This T cell receptor (beta chain) appears in the sequencing data of a study of cytomegalovirus exposure and HLA in healthy donors. Findings and caveats of the study: The authors later found most CMV-associated TCR beta chains appeared HLA-restricted. There were some V segments, including TRBV6-2 and TRBV6-3, excluded as indistinguishable.

The PCR contained 60 Vbeta and 13 Jbeta primers. The assay was immunoSEQ multiplex PCR, and TCRdb's table has in-frame clones only and misses some. The repertoire holds approximately 210,000 clones, with over 70% as singletons. Remarks on this clone: Its specificity is not known.

The CDR3 loop spans 14 amino acids. Looked up from germline, CDR1 is SGHRS and CDR2 is YFSETQ. V was shortened by 4 bases and J by 2 bases, with 13 bases between the two germline ends. This receptor was identified in a man aged 25-45 years in good health and CMV-seronegative. V usage is TRBV5-1 and J usage is TRBJ2-7; D may be TRBD2 (6 bases). The sequenced sample was PBMCs. CDR3 bases: TGCGCCAGCAGCCCGGGACTGACCACCTACGAGCAGTACTTC. Protein sequence: CASSPGLTTYEQYF.